The present T cell receptor beta chain was sequenced within a study of Ad26.COV2.S vaccination and SARS-CoV-2 variants. Findings and limits, study-wide: The authors reported substantial breadth in spike-specific CD8+ and CD4+ T cell responses after vaccination. TCR breadth and depth estimates may have understated total T cell responses.

Treatment meaning: 15 to 20 received Ad26.COV2.S at low or high dose, single or two shots; roughly five received placebo; per-sample allocation not given. Specimen acquisition occurred on day 63 following the initial vaccine or placebo injection. With respect to this clone: Its matching antigen is unknown. This specimen includes other DNA sequences encoding the same CDR3.

Germline V gives CDR1 SGDLS, CDR2 YYNGEE. This CDR3 comprises 15 residues. Trimming removed 0 bases from V and 2 bases from J, with 6 bases in between. Some clones are missing from TCRdb's copy, which holds only in-frame ones; the method was immunoSEQ multiplex PCR. This table holds over 400,000 clones, roughly 90% found once. The clonotype comes from a person between 18 and 65 years old who received the Ad26.COV2.S COVID-19 vaccine or a placebo. The sequenced sample was peripheral blood, obtained in a trial of Ad26.COV2.S vaccine versus placebo. The genes are TRBV9 and TRBJ2-6; D is unclear. For the CDR3, the DNA is TGTGCCAGCAGCGTAGCTGGCGCTGGGGCCAACGTCCTGACTTTC. Translated: CASSVAGAGANVLTF.